One sample yielded the 6 T cell receptor beta chains listed below, sequenced in a study of cytomegalovirus exposure and HLA in healthy donors. The PCR employed 60 Vbeta primers together with 13 Jbeta primers. Measured with immunoSEQ multiplex PCR; TCRdb has only the in-frame clones, and not every one. The sample carries 150,000 to 200,000 clones, approximately 90% recorded once. The sequenced sample was PBMCs. The origin of the receptors is a boy under 10 years old in good health and CMV-seronegative.

This chain uses TRBV6-1 with TRBJ1-1; D gene ambiguous. The CDR3 length is 13 residues. CDR1 is MNHNS, CDR2 SASEGT, per germline. V was shortened by 6 bases and J by 0 bases, with 8 bases between the two germline ends. The chain's CDR3 is CASRITVNTEAFF. The CDR3 DNA follows: TGTGCCAGCAGAATCACAGTGAACACTGAAGCTTTCTTT.

The V gene is TRBV28, the J gene TRBJ2-7; D may be TRBD1 (6 bases). The CDR3 is 14 amino acids. CDR1 is MDHEN and CDR2 is SYDVKM in the germline V gene. Trimming took off 3 bases at V and 6 bases at J, with 15 bases between the two ends. The CDR3 DNA reads TGTGCCAGCAGTTTTCAGGGGTCCTCTGGCGAGCAGTACTTC. Its protein is CASSFQGSSGEQYF. Together with reference TRBV28 and TRBJ2-7, the CDR3 gives the full variable domain: DVKVTQSSRYLVKRTGEKVFLECVQDMDHENMFWYRQDPGLGLRLIYFSYDVKMKEKGDIPEGYSVSREKKERFSLILESASTNQTSMYLCASSFQGSSGEQYFGPGTRLTVT.

This chain links TRBV28 with TRBJ2-5, with 10 nucleotides matching TRBD2. Germline values: CDR1 MDHEN, CDR2 SYDVKM. CDR3 length: 15 amino acids. With V trimmed by 1 base and J by 6 bases, 5 bases remained unmatched. CDR3 loop: CASSLSLAGGKTQYF. In DNA form, the CDR3 reads TGTGCCAGCAGTTTATCTTTAGCGGGAGGAAAGACCCAGTACTTC.

The chain carries TRBV2 and TRBJ2-1, with 12 bases matching TRBD2. V was clipped by 5 bases and J by 4 bases; unmatched bases: 6. The CDR3 spans 16 residues. Per the germline V gene, CDR1 is SNHLY and CDR2 is FYNNEI. This CDR3 reads CASSPLLAGGYNEQFF. The CDR3 DNA reads as TGTGCCAGCAGTCCCCTACTAGCGGGGGGATACAATGAGCAGTTCTTC.

The rearrangement links TRBV9 to TRBJ2-3; 12 bases are shared with TRBD2. The CDR3 spans 17 residues. Germline CDR1 and CDR2: SGDLS and YYNGEE. V lost 0 bases and J lost 5; bases outside the gene matches: 7. DNA of the CDR3: TGTGCCAGCAGCGTAGACCTAGCGGGAGGGCCGATAGATACGCAGTATTTT. Its translation is CASSVDLAGGPIDTQYF.

The chain carries TRBV5-5 and TRBJ1-1, with D maybe TRBD1 (5 bases). Trimming cost V 3 bases and J 4 bases, with 16 bases left between them. Per germline, CDR1 SGHKS and CDR2 YYEKEE (reference sequence). There are 15 residues in the CDR3. This CDR3 reads CASSWGTGGATEAFF. As DNA, the CDR3 is TGTGCCAGCAGCTGGGGGACGGGAGGGGCCACTGAAGCTTTCTTT.